This T cell receptor (beta chain) is from a study of T cells in Graves' hyperthyroidism and ophthalmopathy. Overall study context: Peripheral blood was drawn at first diagnosis, prior to all treatment. General study results and limits: Blood held most thyroid clonotypes expanded above 0.001 frequency.

For this clonotype: Antigen unknown.

Amplification of TCR beta CDR3 regions used RNA as the template. Using the HTBI primer set, a first-round RT-PCR was run on the TCR CDR3. TCRdb processed the multiplex PCR reads anew with MiXCR; each CDR3 protein has one entry. In the table there are under 250,000 distinct CDR3 sequences, almost 25% of which are singletons. Enrolled ophthalmopathy patients presented with a Clinical Activity Score of at least 3, a NOSPECS grade of at least 4, and disease duration under 3 months. V lost 7 bases and J lost 5, with 11 bases in between. The germline V gene encodes CDR1 MNHNS and CDR2 SASEGT. The CDR3 length is 12 residues.

The material sequenced was blood. This TCR came from a woman aged 40-49 years with Graves' ophthalmopathy. The chain links TRBV6-1 to TRBJ1-1; tentatively, D is TRBD1 (5 bases). CDR3 region: CASTGIRTEAFF. CDR3 bases: TGTGCCAGCACAGGGATCAGGACTGAAGCTTTCTTT.